This T cell receptor (beta chain) was profiled in a study of blood T cell repertoires in COVID-19. Study at large: Acute-phase and convalescent COVID-19 samples originated in the United States, Italy and Spain.

Assay: immunoSEQ multiplex PCR; the TCRdb copy retains only in-frame clones and omits some. Among approximately 270,000 clones, about 90% were seen once, and the ten largest hold 1.9%. CDR3 size: 21 residues. The receptor was isolated from a woman aged 60 to 75 who had recovered from COVID-19. Sequencing input: PBMCs or T cells enriched from blood (not recorded which). This chain connects TRBV21-1 to TRBJ2-3; no DNA check was done on the table's D call, TRBD2. TRBV21-1 is a pseudogene locus. In nucleotides, the CDR3 is TGTGCCAGCAGCAGCTCCCACGGGGCCGTCTTCTTGGGAGGGCTCACAGATACGCAGTATTTT. This gives the protein CASSSSHGAVFLGGLTDTQYF.